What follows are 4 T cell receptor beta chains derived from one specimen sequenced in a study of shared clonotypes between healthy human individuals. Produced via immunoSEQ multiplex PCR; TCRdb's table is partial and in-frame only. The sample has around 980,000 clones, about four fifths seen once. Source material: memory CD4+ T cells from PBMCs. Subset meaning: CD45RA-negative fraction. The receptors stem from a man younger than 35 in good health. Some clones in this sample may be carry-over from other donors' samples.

Here the CDR3 DNA reads TGTGCCACCAGCAGAGATGTGTGGAGCGAGAAAGAGACCCAGTACTTC. The encoded protein is CATSRDVWSEKETQYF. The gene calls are TRBV15 and TRBJ2-5; D gene unclear. Germline CDR1 reads LNHNV; CDR2 reads YYDKDF (reference sequence). V was cut by 0 bases and J by 3 bases, with 14 bases left in between. The CDR3 contains 16 residues.

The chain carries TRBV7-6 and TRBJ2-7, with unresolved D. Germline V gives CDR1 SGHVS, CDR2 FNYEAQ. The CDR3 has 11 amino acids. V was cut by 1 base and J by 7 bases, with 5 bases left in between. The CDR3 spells CASSLETEQYF. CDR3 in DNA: TGTGCCAGCAGCTTAGAAACGGAGCAGTACTTC.

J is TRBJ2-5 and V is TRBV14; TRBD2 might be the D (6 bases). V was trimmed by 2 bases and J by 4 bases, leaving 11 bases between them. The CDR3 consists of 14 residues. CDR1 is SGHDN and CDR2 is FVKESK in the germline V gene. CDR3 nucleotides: TGTGCCAGCAGCCAACGACTAGGACGAGAGACCCAGTACTTC. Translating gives CASSQRLGRETQYF.

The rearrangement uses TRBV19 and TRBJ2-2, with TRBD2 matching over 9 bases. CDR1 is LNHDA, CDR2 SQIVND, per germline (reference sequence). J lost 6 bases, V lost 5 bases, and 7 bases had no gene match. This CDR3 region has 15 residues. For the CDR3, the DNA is TGTGCCAGTAGTCCAGCGGGAGGCTTTGCCGGGGAGCTGTTTTTT. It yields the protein CASSPAGGFAGELFF.